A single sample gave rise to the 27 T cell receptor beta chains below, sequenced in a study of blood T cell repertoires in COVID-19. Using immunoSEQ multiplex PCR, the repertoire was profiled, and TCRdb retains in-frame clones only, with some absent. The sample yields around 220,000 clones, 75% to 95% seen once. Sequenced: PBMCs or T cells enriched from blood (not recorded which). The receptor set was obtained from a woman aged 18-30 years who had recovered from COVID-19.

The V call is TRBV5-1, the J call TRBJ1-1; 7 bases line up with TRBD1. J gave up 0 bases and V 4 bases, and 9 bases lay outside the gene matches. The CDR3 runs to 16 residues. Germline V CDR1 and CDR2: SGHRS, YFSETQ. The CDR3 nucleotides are TGCGCCAGCAGCGAAGGACAGGAACTCATGAACACTGAAGCTTTCTTT. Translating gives CASSEGQELMNTEAFF.

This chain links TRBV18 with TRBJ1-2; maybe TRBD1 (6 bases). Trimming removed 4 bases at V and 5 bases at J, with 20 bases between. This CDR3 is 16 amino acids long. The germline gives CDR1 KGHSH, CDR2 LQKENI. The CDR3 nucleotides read TGTGCCAGCTCACGGGTTCCCCGGGACAACCCTTATGGCTACACCTTC. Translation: CASSRVPRDNPYGYTF.

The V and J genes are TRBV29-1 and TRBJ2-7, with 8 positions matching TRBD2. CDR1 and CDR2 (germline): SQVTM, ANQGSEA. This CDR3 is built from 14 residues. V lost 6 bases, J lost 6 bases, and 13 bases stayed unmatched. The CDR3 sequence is CSVRGGLERSEQYF. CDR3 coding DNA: TGCAGCGTCCGGGGGGGACTAGAACGTTCCGAGCAGTACTTC.

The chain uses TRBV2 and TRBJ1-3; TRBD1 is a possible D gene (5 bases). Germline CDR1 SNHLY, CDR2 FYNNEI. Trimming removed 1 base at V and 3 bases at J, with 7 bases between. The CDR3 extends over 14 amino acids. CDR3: CASSEGQSGNTIYF. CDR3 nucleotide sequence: TGTGCCAGCAGTGAAGGACAGAGTGGAAACACCATATATTTT.

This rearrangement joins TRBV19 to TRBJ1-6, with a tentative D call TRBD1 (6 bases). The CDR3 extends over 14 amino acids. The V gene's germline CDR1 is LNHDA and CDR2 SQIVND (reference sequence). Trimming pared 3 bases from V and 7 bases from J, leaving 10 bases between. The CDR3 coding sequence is TGTGCCAGTAGTATGCAGGGGACCAATTCACCCCTCCACTTT. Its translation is CASSMQGTNSPLHF.

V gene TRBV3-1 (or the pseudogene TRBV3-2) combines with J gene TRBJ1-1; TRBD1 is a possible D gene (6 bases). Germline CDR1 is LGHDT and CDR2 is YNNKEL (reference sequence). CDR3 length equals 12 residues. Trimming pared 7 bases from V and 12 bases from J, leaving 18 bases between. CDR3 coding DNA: TGTGCCAGCAACACGCAACCAGGGGCAACTTTCTTT. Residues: CASNTQPGATFF.

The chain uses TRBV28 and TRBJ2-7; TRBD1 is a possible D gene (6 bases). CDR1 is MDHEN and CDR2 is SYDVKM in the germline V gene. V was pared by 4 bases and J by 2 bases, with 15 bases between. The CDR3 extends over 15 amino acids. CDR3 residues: CASSWGRTPPYEQYF. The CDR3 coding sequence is TGTGCCAGCAGTTGGGGGCGGACCCCACCCTACGAGCAGTACTTC.

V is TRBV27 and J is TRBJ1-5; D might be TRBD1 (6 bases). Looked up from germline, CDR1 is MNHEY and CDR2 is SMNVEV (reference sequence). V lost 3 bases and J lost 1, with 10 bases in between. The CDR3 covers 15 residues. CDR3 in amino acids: CASSFSDRSNQPQHF. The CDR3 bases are TGTGCCAGCAGTTTCTCAGACAGGAGCAATCAGCCCCAGCATTTT.

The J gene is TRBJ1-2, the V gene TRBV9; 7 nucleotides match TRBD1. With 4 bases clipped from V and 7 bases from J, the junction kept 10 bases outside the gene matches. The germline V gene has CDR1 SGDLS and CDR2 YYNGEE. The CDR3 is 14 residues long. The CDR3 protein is CASSTYRGSVGYTF. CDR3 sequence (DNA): TGTGCCAGCAGCACATACAGGGGCAGTGTTGGCTACACCTTC. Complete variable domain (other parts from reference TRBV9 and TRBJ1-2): DSGVTQTPKHLITATGQRVTLRCSPRSGDLSVYWYQQSLDQGLQFLIQYYNGEERAKGNILERFSAQQFPDLHSELNLSSLELGDSALYFCASSTYRGSVGYTFGSGTRLTVV.

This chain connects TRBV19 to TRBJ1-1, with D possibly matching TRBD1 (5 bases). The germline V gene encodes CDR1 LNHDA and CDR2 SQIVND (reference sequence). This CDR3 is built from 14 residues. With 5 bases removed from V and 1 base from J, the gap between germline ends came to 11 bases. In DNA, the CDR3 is TGTGCCAGTAGTCCAAACCAGGGGAACACTGAAGCTTTCTTT. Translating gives CASSPNQGNTEAFF. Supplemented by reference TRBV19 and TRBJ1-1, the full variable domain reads DGGITQSPKYLFRKEGQNVTLSCEQNLNHDAMYWYRQDPGQGLRLIYYSQIVNDFQKGDIAEGYSVSREKKESFPLTVTSAQKNPTAFYLCASSPNQGNTEAFFGQGTRLTVV.

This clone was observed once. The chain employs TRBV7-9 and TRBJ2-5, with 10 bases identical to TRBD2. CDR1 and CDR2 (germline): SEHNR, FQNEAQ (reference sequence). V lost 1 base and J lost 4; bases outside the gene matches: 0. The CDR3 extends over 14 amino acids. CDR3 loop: CASSLVAGGETQYF. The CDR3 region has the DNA TGTGCCAGCAGCTTAGTAGCGGGAGGAGAGACCCAGTACTTC.

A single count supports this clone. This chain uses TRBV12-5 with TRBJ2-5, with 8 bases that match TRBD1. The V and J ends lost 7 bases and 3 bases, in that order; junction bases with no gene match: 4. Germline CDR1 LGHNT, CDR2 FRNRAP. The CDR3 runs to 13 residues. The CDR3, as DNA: TGTGCTAGTGCCCGGACAGGGAAAGAGACCCAGTACTTC. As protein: CASARTGKETQYF.

The CDR3 here is CASSLSGGLAPLHF. The CDR3 DNA is TGTGCCAGCAGCCTCTCGGGGGGCCTAGCTCCCCTCCACTTT. The chain recombines TRBV13 with TRBJ1-6, with D maybe TRBD1 (6 bases). Trimming removed 5 bases from V and 13 bases from J, with 18 bases in between. CDR1 PRHDT and CDR2 FYEKMQ come from the germline V gene (reference sequence). This CDR3 is 14 amino acids long.

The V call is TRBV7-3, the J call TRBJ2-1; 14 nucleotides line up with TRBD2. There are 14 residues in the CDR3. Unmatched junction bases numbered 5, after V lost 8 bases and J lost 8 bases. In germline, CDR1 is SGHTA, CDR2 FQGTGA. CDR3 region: CASRGTSGSHEQFF. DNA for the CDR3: TGTGCCAGCCGAGGGACTAGCGGGAGCCATGAGCAGTTCTTC. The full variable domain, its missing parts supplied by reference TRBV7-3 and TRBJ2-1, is GAGVSQTPSNKVTEKGKYVELRCDPISGHTALYWYRQSLGQGPEFLIYFQGTGAADDSGLPNDRFFAVRPEGSVSTLKIQRTERGDSAVYLCASRGTSGSHEQFFGPGTRLTVL.

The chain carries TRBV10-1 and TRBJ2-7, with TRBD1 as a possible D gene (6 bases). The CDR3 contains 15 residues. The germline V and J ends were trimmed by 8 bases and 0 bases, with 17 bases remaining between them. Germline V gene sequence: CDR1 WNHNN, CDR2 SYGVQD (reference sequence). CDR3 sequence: CASPGPGVLSYEQYF. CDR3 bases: TGCGCCAGCCCCGGTCCAGGGGTCCTCTCCTACGAGCAGTACTTC.

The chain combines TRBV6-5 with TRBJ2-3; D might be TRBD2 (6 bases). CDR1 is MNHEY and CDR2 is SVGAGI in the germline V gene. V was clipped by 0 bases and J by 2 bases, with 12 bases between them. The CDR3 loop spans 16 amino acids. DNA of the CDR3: TGTGCCAGCAGTTACTCGACCGGGGGTGACACAGATACGCAGTATTTT. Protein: CASSYSTGGDTDTQYF.

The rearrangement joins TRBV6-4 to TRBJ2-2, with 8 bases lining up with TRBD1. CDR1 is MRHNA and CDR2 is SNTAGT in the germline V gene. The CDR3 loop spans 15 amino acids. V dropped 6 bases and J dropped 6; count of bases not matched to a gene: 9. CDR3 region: CASSITQGASGELFF. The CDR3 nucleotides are TGTGCCAGCAGCATAACTCAGGGGGCATCCGGGGAGCTGTTTTTT.

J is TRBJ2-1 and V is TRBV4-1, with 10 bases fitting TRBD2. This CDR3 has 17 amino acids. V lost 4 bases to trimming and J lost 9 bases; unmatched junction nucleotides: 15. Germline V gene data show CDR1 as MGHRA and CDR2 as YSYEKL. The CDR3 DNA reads TGCGCCAGCAGCCTAAGGACGGCGGCTAGCGGGAGTGGTGAGCAGTTCTTC. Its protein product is CASSLRTAASGSGEQFF.

CDR3 sequence: CASSSGTPEAFF. CDR3 coding DNA: TGTGCCAGCAGTTCGGGGACACCTGAAGCTTTCTTT. V usage is TRBV28 and J usage is TRBJ1-1; D possibly corresponds to TRBD1 (6 bases). V lost 4 bases to trimming and J lost 6 bases, with 9 bases between them. Germline V gives CDR1 MDHEN, CDR2 SYDVKM. The CDR3 runs to 12 residues. The full variable domain, rest sourced from reference TRBV28 and TRBJ1-1, is DVKVTQSSRYLVKRTGEKVFLECVQDMDHENMFWYRQDPGLGLRLIYFSYDVKMKEKGDIPEGYSVSREKKERFSLILESASTNQTSMYLCASSSGTPEAFFGQGTRLTVV.

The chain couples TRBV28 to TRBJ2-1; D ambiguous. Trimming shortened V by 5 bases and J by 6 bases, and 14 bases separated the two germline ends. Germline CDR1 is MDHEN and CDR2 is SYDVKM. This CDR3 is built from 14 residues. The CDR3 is CASSMPPGSNEQFF. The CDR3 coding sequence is TGTGCCAGCAGTATGCCCCCTGGCAGCAATGAGCAGTTCTTC.

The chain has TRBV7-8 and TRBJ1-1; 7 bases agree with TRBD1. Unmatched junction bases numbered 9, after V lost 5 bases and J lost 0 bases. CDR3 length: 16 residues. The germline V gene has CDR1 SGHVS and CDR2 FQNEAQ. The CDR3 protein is CASSPRTGFLNTEAFF. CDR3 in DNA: TGTGCCAGCAGCCCCCGGACAGGTTTCCTGAACACTGAAGCTTTCTTT. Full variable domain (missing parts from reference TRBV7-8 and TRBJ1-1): GAGVSQSPRYKVAKRGQDVALRCDPISGHVSLFWYQQALGQGPEFLTYFQNEAQLDKSGLPSDRFFAERPEGSVSTLKIQRTQQEDSAVYLCASSPRTGFLNTEAFFGQGTRLTVV.

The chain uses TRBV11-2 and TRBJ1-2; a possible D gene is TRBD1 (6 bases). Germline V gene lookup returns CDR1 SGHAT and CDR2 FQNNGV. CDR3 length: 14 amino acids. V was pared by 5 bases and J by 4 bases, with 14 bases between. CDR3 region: CASSAPGVIYGYTF. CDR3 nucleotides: TGTGCCAGCAGCGCCCCAGGGGTAATCTATGGCTACACCTTC.

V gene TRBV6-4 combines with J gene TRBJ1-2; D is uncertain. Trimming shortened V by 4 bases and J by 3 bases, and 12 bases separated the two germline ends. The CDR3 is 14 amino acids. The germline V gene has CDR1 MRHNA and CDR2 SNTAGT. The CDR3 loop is CASSAGVNDYGYTF. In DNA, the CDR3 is TGTGCCAGCAGTGCCGGAGTTAATGACTATGGCTACACCTTC.

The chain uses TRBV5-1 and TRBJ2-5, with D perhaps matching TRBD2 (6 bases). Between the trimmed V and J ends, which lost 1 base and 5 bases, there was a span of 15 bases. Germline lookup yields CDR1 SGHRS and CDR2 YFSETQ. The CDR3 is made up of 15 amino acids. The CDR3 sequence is CASSLMRGVRETQYF. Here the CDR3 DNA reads TGCGCCAGCAGCTTGATGCGGGGAGTTCGCGAGACCCAGTACTTC.

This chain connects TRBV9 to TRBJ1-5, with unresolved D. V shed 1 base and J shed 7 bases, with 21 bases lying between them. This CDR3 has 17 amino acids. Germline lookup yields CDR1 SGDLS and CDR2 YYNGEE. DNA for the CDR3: TGTGCCAGCAGCGTAACCCCCTTCTGCGGGCGCGGGCAGCCCCAGCATTTT. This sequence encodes CASSVTPFCGRGQPQHF.

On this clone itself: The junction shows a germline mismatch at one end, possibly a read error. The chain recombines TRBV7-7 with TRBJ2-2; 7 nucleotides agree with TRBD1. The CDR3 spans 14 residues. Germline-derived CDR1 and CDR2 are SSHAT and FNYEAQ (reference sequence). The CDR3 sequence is CASSAYRGGGELFF. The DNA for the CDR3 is TGTGCTAGCAGCGCCTACAGGGGCGGCGGGGAGCTGTTTTTT.

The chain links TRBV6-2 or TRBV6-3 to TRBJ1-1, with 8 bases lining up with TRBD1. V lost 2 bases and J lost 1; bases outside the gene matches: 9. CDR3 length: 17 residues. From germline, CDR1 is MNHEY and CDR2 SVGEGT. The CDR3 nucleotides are TGTGCCAGCAGTTACGAGGCAGGGGGCGCGTGGAACACTGAAGCTTTCTTT. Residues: CASSYEAGGAWNTEAFF.